This TCR beta chain was captured in a study of blood T cell repertoires in COVID-19. Study at large: The study drew acute and convalescent COVID-19 samples from the United States, Italy and Spain.

This clone appeared a few times. In the authors' methods: Using reference gene primer amplification, nucleated cell counts were estimated. The protocol was immunoSEQ multiplex PCR, while the TCRdb copy is restricted to in-frame clones and leaves out a portion. V and J calls and clone size come straight from that table; D and trimming were deduced from the DNA. The sample lists tens of thousands of clones, over 65% occurring once. The V gene's germline CDR1 is GTSNPN and CDR2 SVGIG (reference sequence). Deletions cut 2 bases from V and 0 bases from J, with 6 bases between. CDR3 length equals 13 residues.

The clonotype was recovered from a woman in her 70s with acute or convalescent COVID-19. The material sequenced was peripheral blood. The V and J genes are TRBV30 and TRBJ2-3; perhaps TRBD2 as D (6 bases). Written as DNA, the CDR3 is TGTGCCTGGAGTAGCGGGAGCACAGATACGCAGTATTTT. Amino acid sequence: CAWSSGSTDTQYF.